This T cell receptor (beta chain) was obtained from a study of T cell repertoires in cytomegalovirus infection. Study-level information: Recently described HLA-C-restricted plus well-studied HLA-B-restricted CMV epitopes were used.

MiXCR was run by TCRdb on the reads, yielding one entry per CDR3 protein. The sample has a few hundred thousand distinct CDR3 sequences, over 35% seen once. About this clonotype itself: Its antigen is still unknown.

This CDR3 has 13 amino acids. The germline V gene encodes CDR1 SGHNT and CDR2 YENEEA. The germline V and J ends were trimmed by 2 bases and 8 bases, with 10 bases remaining between them. The TCR comes from a human donor in good health (CMV status not recorded). Some clones in this sample may be carry-over from other donors' samples. The chain joins TRBV11-3 to TRBJ2-1; D is ambiguous. The material was cultured PBMCs, obtained from culture after CMV antigen stimulation. This chain's CDR3 is CASSLTRLDEQFF. The CDR3 nucleotides are TGTGCCAGCAGCTTAACCCGATTGGATGAGCAGTTCTTC.